These 25 T cell receptor beta chains originate from one sample sequenced in a study of tumor-infiltrating lymphocytes in primary liver carcinoma. With around 490 ng total RNA as template and a constant-region primer, TCR beta cDNA was made. Libraries of TCR beta came from three nested multiplex PCR rounds with slightly modified ARM-PCR. TRBV1-TRBV30 forward primers paired with a C-beta reverse primer drove the first two PCR rounds, about 10 cycles each. TCRdb processed the multiplex PCR reads anew with MiXCR; each CDR3 protein has one entry. Of just under 95,000 distinct CDR3 sequences listed, around 68% were seen once; the top ten hold under 30%. Unsorted bulk tissue (about 18-32 mg) underwent RNA and DNA co-extraction. Sample: tumor-adjacent normal liver tissue. The receptor set was obtained from a man aged 35-49 years with primary liver carcinoma and hepatitis B virus infection.

The V and J genes are TRBV6-1 and TRBJ2-1, with TRBD2 identical over 13 bases. The CDR3 length is 15 residues. V lost 8 bases, J lost 9 bases, and 10 bases stayed unmatched. Germline-derived CDR1 and CDR2 are MNHNS and SASEGT. The CDR3 DNA reads as TGTGCCAGCGGTCGACGACTAGCGGGAGGAGTTGAGCAGTTCTTC. Translated: CASGRRLAGGVEQFF.

The V gene is TRBV6-2 or TRBV6-3, the J gene TRBJ2-3; 9 bases line up with TRBD2. Trimming took 11 bases from V and 0 from J; bases not matched to a gene: 9. This CDR3 region has 15 residues. Germline V lookup: CDR1 MNHEY, CDR2 SVGEGT. This chain's CDR3 is CAGNPGTSSTDTQYF. CDR3 sequence (DNA): TGTGCCGGCAATCCCGGGACTAGCAGCACAGATACGCAGTATTTT.

The chain is built from TRBV6-1 and TRBJ2-3; 11 nucleotides agree with TRBD2. The CDR3 sequence is 15 residues long. Germline V lookup: CDR1 MNHNS, CDR2 SASEGT. Germline trimming cut 7 bases from V and 0 bases from J; bases unmatched to any gene: 3. The CDR3 loop is CASKGLAVSTDTQYF. In DNA form, the CDR3 reads TGTGCCAGCAAGGGACTAGCGGTTAGCACAGATACGCAGTATTTT.

On this clonotype: Germline is not matched at one junction end, which may reflect a read error. This chain connects TRBV6-1 to TRBJ2-4, with D unclear. In germline, CDR1 is MNHNS, CDR2 SASEGT. There are 12 residues in the CDR3. The chain's CDR3 is CASSHGRYIQYF. The CDR3 nucleotides read TGTGCCAGCAGTCACGGACGATACATTCAGTATTTC.

This clonotype has at least ten counts. This chain joins TRBV10-1 and TRBJ2-7; D is possibly TRBD1 (5 bases). This CDR3 has 13 residues. Looked up from germline, CDR1 is WNHNN and CDR2 is SYGVQD (reference sequence). The V end lost 2 bases, the J end lost 6 bases, and 11 bases lay between the germline ends. CDR3 sequence reads: CASSEMQGSEQYF. The DNA for the CDR3 is TGCGCCAGCAGTGAGATGCAGGGTAGCGAGCAGTACTTC.

The sample holds one count of this clonotype. The junction differs from germline at one of its ends, possibly a read error. This rearrangement joins TRBV6-5 to TRBJ1-1; tentative D call: TRBD1 (5 bases). The CDR3 totals 16 residues. The germline gives CDR1 MNHEY, CDR2 SVGAGI. The CDR3 DNA reads TGTGCCTGCAGTTACGCGGGACCCCGGGATGAGGCTGAAGCTTCCTTT. Protein product: CACSYAGPRDEAEASF.

The V gene is TRBV6-1, the J gene TRBJ2-1; D is ambiguous. CDR1 is MNHNS, CDR2 SASEGT, per germline. The CDR3 is 13 amino acids. V lost 7 bases to trimming and J lost 12 bases, with 19 bases between them. CDR3 residues: CASTVIQITGQFF. CDR3 bases: TGTGCCAGCACCGTTATACAGATAACGGGGCAGTTCTTC.

The CDR3 sequence is CASSTRSGELFF. The CDR3 nucleotides are TGTGCCAGCAGCACAAGGTCCGGGGAGCTGTTTTTT. The V and J genes are TRBV12-3 or TRBV12-4 and TRBJ2-2, with no clear D. The CDR3 consists of 12 residues. Trimming removed 6 bases at V and 6 bases at J, with 8 bases between.

The V gene is TRBV30, the J gene TRBJ2-5; perhaps TRBD2 as D (6 bases). The germline V and J ends were trimmed by 5 bases and 1 base, with 8 bases remaining between them. From germline, CDR1 is GTSNPN and CDR2 SVGIG (reference sequence). CDR3 length equals 12 residues. The CDR3 DNA reads as TGTGCCTGGCAGCGGGTCCAAGAGACCCAGTACTTC. Translated: CAWQRVQETQYF.

This rearrangement joins TRBV28 to TRBJ1-1; D remains unclear. CDR1 is MDHEN, CDR2 SYDVKM, per germline. Deletions cut 5 bases from V and 4 bases from J, with 17 bases between. The CDR3 loop spans 15 amino acids. The CDR3 region is CASSPFTLGFTEAFF. The CDR3, as DNA: TGTGCCAGCAGTCCTTTCACCTTGGGTTTCACTGAAGCTTTCTTT.

Remarks on this clonotype: Being one base from a much bigger clone, this may be a read error. This sequence joins TRBV6-1 and TRBJ2-3, with D perhaps matching TRBD1 (6 bases). The CDR3 length is 14 residues. Germline V gene data show CDR1 as MNHNS and CDR2 as SASEGT. Here the CDR3 DNA reads TGTGTCAGCAGCCTCCGACAGGTTTCAGATACGCAGTATTTT. This encodes CVSSLRQVSDTQYF.

This clonotype has only a few counts. The rearrangement uses TRBV28 and TRBJ1-1, with D unresolved. Trimming stripped 5 bases from V and 0 bases from J, with 13 bases between. The CDR3 is made up of 15 amino acids. The germline CDR1 and CDR2 sequences are MDHEN and SYDVKM. CDR3 DNA sequence: TGTGCCAGCAGTCGGGGAGCGAGCTTGAACACTGAAGCTTTCTTT. Amino acids: CASSRGASLNTEAFF.

This clonotype was counted only a few times. One junction end disagrees with the germline gene, perhaps due to a read error. The rearrangement links TRBV11-2 to TRBJ2-1, with 7 bases matching TRBD1. Germline CDR1 reads SGHAT; CDR2 reads FQNNGV. CDR3 length: 15 amino acids. The CDR3 loop is CASGLKGGFYNEQFF. The CDR3 region has the DNA TGTGCCAGCGGCTTAAAAGGGGGCTTCTACAATGAGCAGTTCTTT.

About this clonotype itself: At one boundary the junction diverges from the germline segment, which might be a read error. V and J are TRBV13 and TRBJ2-7, with D possibly being TRBD1 (5 bases). Germline-derived CDR1 and CDR2 are PRHDT and FYEKMQ (reference sequence). The length of the CDR3 is 12 residues. The CDR3 sequence: CTSSKGLYKQYF. For the CDR3, the DNA is TGTACCAGCAGTAAGGGGCTCTACAAGCAGTACTTC.

This rearrangement joins TRBV10-3 to TRBJ2-6; unclear D gene. The CDR3 covers 14 residues. CDR1 ENHRY and CDR2 SYGVKD come from the germline V gene. The CDR3: CIAGVSSGANVLTF. Here the CDR3 DNA reads TGTATCGCCGGAGTAAGCTCTGGGGCCAACGTCCTGACTTTC.

The table lists this clonotype with many counts. This may arise from a read error, as a much more abundant clone is one base away. The chain employs TRBV6-6 and TRBJ2-7, with 10 bases lining up with TRBD1. Germline V gene sequence: CDR1 MNHNY, CDR2 SVGAGI (reference sequence). V dropped 11 bases and J dropped 5; count of bases not matched to a gene: 12. CDR3 size: 14 residues. The DNA of the CDR3 is TGTGCCTGCACTTGGACAGGGGGAAAACACGAGCAGTACTTC. The encoded protein is CACTWTGGKHEQYF.

This clonotype was recorded many times. The genes are TRBV30 and TRBJ1-5; TRBD1 is a possible D gene (5 bases). Between the trimmed V and J ends, which lost 0 bases and 6 bases, there was a span of 12 bases. The V gene's germline CDR1 is GTSNPN and CDR2 SVGIG (reference sequence). The CDR3 has 14 residues. CDR3 region: CAWSVPYRGQPQHF. The CDR3 DNA is TGTGCCTGGAGTGTACCGTATAGGGGTCAGCCCCAGCATTTT.

V usage is TRBV18 and J usage is TRBJ2-7, with D perhaps TRBD1 (5 bases). V was cut by 6 bases and J by 1 base, with 16 bases left in between. CDR3 length equals 15 residues. Looked up from germline, CDR1 is KGHSH and CDR2 is LQKENI. The CDR3 sequence: CASSNSDTLSYEQYF. CDR3 bases: TGTGCCAGCTCGAACTCGGACACCTTATCCTACGAGCAGTACTTC.

This clonotype came up once. The chain combines TRBV5-5 with TRBJ2-3; D unclear. CDR3 length equals 14 residues. The germline V gene encodes CDR1 SGHKS and CDR2 YYEKEE (reference sequence). Between the trimmed V and J ends, which lost 7 bases and 5 bases, there was a span of 17 bases. This CDR3 reads CASYVGPAGDTQYF. CDR3 DNA: TGTGCCAGCTACGTGGGCCCCGCCGGAGATACGCAGTATTTT.

As regards this clonotype: This may be a read error, as it is one base from a much larger clone. The J gene is TRBJ2-5, the V gene TRBV5-1; no reliable D call. This CDR3 is 13 amino acids long. The germline V gene has CDR1 SGHRS and CDR2 YFSETQ. The V end lost 5 bases, the J end lost 4 bases, and 12 bases lay between the germline ends. This chain's CDR3 is CASSFGGAETQYF. The CDR3 DNA sequence: TGCGCCAGCAGTTTCGGTGGAGCAGAGACCCAGTACTTC.

In the case of this clonotype: At one boundary the junction diverges from the germline segment, which might be a read error. This chain joins TRBV5-4 and TRBJ2-3; 8 bases map to TRBD2. Germline loops: CDR1 SGHNT, CDR2 YYREEE (reference sequence). The CDR3 contains 16 residues. For the CDR3, the DNA is TGTGCCAGCAGCTTGGAGATGACTAGCGTTACAGATAGGCAGTATTTT. Protein product: CASSLEMTSVTDRQYF.

This clonotype was seen only a few times. A much bigger clone sits one base away, suggesting this may be a read error. CDR3 in amino acids: CTPERDYGYIF. The CDR3 nucleotides read TGCACCCCTGAGCGCGACTATGGCTACATCTTC. V and J are TRBV29-1 and TRBJ1-2; D remains ambiguous. Germline values: CDR1 SQVTM, CDR2 ANQGSEA. The CDR3 loop spans 11 amino acids.

CDR3 bases: TGTGCCTGGAGTCTAGGCGGAAGCTACGAGCAGTACTTC. This codes for CAWSLGGSYEQYF. This chain joins TRBV30 and TRBJ2-7; D not resolved. V lost 2 bases and J 3 bases, leaving 11 bases between the germline ends. The CDR3 consists of 13 residues. CDR1 GTSNPN and CDR2 SVGIG come from the germline V gene (reference sequence).

As concerns this clonotype: The conserved final phenylalanine or tryptophan is absent from the CDR3, which likely points to a read error. V gene TRBV4-2 combines with J gene TRBJ2-2; 7 bases match TRBD2. The CDR3 covers 15 residues. In germline, CDR1 is LGHNA, CDR2 YNFKEQ. Trimming cost V 5 bases and J 3 bases; bases outside gene matches: 6. The CDR3: CASSSLGGDTGELFV. The CDR3 nucleotides read TGTGCCAGCAGCAGTTTGGGAGGGGACACCGGGGAGCTGTTTGTT.

This clonotype was observed a few times. A read error is possible here, since a much larger clone lies one base away. The chain links TRBV29-1 to TRBJ2-1; TRBD2 aligns across 7 bases. Germline CDR1 reads SQVTM; CDR2 reads ANQGSEA. This CDR3 is built from 13 residues. The CDR3 DNA is TGCAGCGTTCAAGCGGGGTACTACAATGGGCAGTTCTTC. Its protein is CSVQAGYYNGQFF.